This T cell receptor (beta chain) was recorded in a study of blood T cell repertoires in COVID-19. Study information: COVID-19 samples, acute and convalescent, were from the United States, Italy and Spain. Sources were T cells, B-cell-depleted T cells, or PBMCs; the material itself was cDNA or gDNA.

Original analysis: For nucleated cells, counts were estimated from reference gene primer amplification. TCRdb keeps only in-frame clones here, not all; method: immunoSEQ multiplex PCR. Clonal size and the V and J genes are those of that table, whereas D and trimming came from the DNA. The sample yields under 250,000 clones, roughly 91% seen once. CDR3 length equals 16 residues. The J segment lost 9 bases and the V segment lost 6 bases, leaving 17 bases of the junction unmatched. Germline V gene data show CDR1 as SNHLY and CDR2 as FYNNEI. In Seattle, patients joined the study during active infection and were tracked longitudinally.

The V call is TRBV2, the J call TRBJ2-1, with 7 bases lining up with TRBD1. The sample consisted of peripheral blood. The clonotype originates from a man aged 25 to 40 with COVID-19, enrolled during active disease. The CDR3 sequence is CASRRGQGERYFEQFF. The CDR3 region has the DNA TGTGCCAGCAGGAGAGGGCAGGGGGAGCGCTACTTTGAGCAGTTCTTC.